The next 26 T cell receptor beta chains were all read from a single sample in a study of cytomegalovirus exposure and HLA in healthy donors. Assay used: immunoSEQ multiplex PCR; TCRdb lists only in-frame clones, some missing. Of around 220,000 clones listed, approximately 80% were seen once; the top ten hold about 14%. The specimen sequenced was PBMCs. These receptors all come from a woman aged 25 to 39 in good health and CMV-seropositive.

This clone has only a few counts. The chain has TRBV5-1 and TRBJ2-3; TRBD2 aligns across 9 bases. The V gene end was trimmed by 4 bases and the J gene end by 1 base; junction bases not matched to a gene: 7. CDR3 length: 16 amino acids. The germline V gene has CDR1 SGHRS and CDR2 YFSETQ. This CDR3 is CASSMMTSGGTDTQYF. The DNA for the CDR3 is TGCGCCAGCAGCATGATGACTAGCGGAGGCACAGATACGCAGTATTTT.

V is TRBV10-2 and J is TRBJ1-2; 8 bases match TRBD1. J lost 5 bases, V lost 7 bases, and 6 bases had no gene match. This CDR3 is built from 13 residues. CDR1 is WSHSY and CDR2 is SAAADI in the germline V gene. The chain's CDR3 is CASTGTGLYGYTF. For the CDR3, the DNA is TGCGCCAGCACCGGGACAGGCCTATATGGCTACACCTTC.

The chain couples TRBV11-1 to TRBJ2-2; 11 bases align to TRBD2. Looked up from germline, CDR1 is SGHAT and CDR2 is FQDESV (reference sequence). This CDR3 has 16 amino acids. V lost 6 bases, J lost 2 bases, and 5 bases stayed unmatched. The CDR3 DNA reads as TGTGCCAGCAGTACCGGGACTAGCGGAAACACCGGGGAGCTGTTTTTT. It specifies CASSTGTSGNTGELFF.

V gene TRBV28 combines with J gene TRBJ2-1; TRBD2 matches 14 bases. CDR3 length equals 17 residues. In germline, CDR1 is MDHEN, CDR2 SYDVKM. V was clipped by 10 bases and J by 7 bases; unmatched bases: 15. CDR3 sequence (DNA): TGTGCCACCAGACTAGCGGGAGGGCCCCGGCGGAGGAATGAGCAGTTCTTC. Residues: CATRLAGGPRRRNEQFF.

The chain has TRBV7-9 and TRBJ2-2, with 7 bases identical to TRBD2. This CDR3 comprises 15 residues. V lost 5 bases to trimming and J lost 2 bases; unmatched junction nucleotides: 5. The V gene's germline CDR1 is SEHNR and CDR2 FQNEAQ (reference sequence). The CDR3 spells CASSPGLGNTGELFF. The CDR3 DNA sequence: TGTGCCAGCAGCCCCGGACTAGGAAACACCGGGGAGCTGTTTTTT.

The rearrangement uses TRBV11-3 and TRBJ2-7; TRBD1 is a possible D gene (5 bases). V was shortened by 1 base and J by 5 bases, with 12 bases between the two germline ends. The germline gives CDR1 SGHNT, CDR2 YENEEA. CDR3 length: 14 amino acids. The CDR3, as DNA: TGTGCCAGCAGCTTAGGCAGGGAACGGGACGAGCAGTACTTC. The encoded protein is CASSLGRERDEQYF.

The CDR3 DNA follows: TGTGCCTGGGATAGTTCAGGGTCGCGCTACACCTTC. Its translation: CAWDSSGSRYTF. The chain combines TRBV30 with TRBJ1-2, with a tentative D call TRBD1 (5 bases). The germline V gene has CDR1 GTSNPN and CDR2 SVGIG (reference sequence). Trimming took 5 bases from V and 9 from J, leaving 16 bases between them. This CDR3 is built from 12 residues.

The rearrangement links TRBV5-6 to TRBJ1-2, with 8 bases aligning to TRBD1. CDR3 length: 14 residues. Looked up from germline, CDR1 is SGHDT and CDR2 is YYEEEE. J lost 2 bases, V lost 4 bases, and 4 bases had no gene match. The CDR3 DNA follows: TGTGCCAGCAGCGTGGACAGGGCAAACTATGGCTACACCTTC. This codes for CASSVDRANYGYTF.

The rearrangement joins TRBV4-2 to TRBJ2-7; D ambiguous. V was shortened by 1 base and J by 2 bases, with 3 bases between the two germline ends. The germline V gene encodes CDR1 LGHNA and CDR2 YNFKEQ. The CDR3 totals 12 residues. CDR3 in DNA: TGTGCCAGCAGCCAAGGGGCCTACGAGCAGTACTTC. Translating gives CASSQGAYEQYF.

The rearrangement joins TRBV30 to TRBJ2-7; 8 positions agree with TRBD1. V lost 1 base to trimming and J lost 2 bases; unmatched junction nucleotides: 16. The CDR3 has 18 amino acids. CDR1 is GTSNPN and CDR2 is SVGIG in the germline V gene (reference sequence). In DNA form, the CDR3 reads TGTGCCTGGAGTGGGACAGGGCCCCTTTTACCCCATACCTACGAGCAGTACTTC. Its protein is CAWSGTGPLLPHTYEQYF.

This CDR3 reads CATKGLATNEQFF. CDR3 DNA sequence: TGTGCCACTAAGGGGCTAGCGACCAATGAGCAGTTCTTC. The rearrangement uses TRBV2 and TRBJ2-1, with a possible D match to TRBD2 (6 bases). V was pared by 10 bases and J by 6 bases, with 16 bases between. Germline V gene lookup returns CDR1 SNHLY and CDR2 FYNNEI. This CDR3 contains 13 residues.

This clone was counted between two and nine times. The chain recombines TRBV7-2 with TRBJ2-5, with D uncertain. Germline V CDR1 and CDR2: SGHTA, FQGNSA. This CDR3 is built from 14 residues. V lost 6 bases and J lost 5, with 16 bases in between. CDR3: CASSWGRPPETQYF. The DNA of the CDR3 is TGTGCCAGCAGTTGGGGAAGGCCCCCGGAGACCCAGTACTTC.

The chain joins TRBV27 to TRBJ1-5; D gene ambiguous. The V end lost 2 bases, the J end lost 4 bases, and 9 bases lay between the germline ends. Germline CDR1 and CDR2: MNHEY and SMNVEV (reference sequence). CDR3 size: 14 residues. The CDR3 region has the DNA TGTGCCAGCAGTTTAGCTTCCTTTAATCAGCCCCAGCATTTT. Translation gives CASSLASFNQPQHF.

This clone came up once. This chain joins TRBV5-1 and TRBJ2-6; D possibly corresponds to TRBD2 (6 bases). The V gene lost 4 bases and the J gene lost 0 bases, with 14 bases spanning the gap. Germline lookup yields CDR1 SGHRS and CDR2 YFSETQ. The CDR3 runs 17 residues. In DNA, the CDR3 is TGCGCCAGCAGCCCGGGGGAACGGCCCTCTGGGGCCAACGTCCTGACTTTC. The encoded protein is CASSPGERPSGANVLTF.

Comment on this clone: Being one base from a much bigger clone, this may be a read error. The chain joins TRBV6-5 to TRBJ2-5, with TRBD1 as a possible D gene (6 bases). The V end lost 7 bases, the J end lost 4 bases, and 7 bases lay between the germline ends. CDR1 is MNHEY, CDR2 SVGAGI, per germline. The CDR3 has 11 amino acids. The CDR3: CASIRGETQYF. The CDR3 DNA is TGTGCCAGCATCAGGGGAGAGACCCAGTACTTC.

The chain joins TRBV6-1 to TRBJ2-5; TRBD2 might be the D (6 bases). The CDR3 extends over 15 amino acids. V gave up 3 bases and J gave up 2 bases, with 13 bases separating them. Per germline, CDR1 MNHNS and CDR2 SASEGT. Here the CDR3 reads CASSDVEGSQETQYF. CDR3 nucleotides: TGTGCCAGCAGTGACGTGGAGGGGTCACAAGAGACCCAGTACTTC.

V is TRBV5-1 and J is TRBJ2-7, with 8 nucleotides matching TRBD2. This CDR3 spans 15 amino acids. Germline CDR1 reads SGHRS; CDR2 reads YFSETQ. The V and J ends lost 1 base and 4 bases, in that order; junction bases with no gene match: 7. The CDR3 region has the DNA TGCGCCAGCAGCTTGCTGGCGGGAGGAGTGTACGAGCAGTACTTC. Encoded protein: CASSLLAGGVYEQYF.

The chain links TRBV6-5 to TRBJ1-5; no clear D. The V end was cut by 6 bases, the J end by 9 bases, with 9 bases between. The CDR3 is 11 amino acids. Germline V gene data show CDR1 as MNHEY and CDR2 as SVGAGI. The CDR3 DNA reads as TGTGCCAGCAGGGGTTTAGGGCCCCAGCATTTT. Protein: CASRGLGPQHF.

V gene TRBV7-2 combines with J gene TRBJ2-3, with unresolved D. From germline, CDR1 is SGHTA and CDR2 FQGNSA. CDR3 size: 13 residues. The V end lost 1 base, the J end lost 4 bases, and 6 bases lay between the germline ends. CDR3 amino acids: CASSLDAADTQYF. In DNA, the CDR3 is TGTGCCAGCAGCTTAGATGCGGCAGATACGCAGTATTTT.

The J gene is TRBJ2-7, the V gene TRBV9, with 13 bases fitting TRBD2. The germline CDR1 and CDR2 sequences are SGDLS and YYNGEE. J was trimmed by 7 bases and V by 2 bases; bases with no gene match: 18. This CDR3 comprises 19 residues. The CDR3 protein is CASSVPWGLAGIGSGEQYF. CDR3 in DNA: TGTGCCAGCAGCGTCCCCTGGGGACTAGCGGGAATAGGATCGGGTGAGCAGTACTTC. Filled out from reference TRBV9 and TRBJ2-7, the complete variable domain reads DSGVTQTPKHLITATGQRVTLRCSPRSGDLSVYWYQQSLDQGLQFLIQYYNGEERAKGNILERFSAQQFPDLHSELNLSSLELGDSALYFCASSVPWGLAGIGSGEQYFGPGTRLTVT.

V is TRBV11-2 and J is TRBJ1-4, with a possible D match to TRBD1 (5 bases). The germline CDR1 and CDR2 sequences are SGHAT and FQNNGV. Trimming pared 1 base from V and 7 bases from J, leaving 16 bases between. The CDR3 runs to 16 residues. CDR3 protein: CASSLVLGTSGEKLFF. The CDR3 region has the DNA TGTGCCAGCAGCTTAGTTTTGGGGACCTCTGGTGAAAAACTGTTTTTT.

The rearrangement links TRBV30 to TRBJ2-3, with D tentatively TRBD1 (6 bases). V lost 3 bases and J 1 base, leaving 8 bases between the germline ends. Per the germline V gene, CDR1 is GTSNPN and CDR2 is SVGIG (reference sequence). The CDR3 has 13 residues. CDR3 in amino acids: CAWRKGGTDTQYF. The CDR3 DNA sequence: TGTGCCTGGAGAAAGGGGGGCACAGATACGCAGTATTTT.

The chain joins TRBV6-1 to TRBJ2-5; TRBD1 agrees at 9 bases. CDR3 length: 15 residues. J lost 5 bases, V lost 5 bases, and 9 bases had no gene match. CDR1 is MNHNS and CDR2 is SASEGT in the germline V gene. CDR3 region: CASSPGTGWLETQYF. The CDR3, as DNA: TGTGCCAGCAGTCCCGGGACAGGGTGGTTGGAGACCCAGTACTTC.

CDR3 loop: CASSQEWTGGPSNTEAFF. In nucleotides, the CDR3 is TGTGCCAGCAGCCAAGAATGGACAGGGGGACCCTCGAACACTGAAGCTTTCTTT. This sequence joins TRBV4-2 and TRBJ1-1; 10 bases are shared with TRBD1. With 0 bases clipped from V and 1 base from J, the junction kept 8 bases outside the gene matches. This CDR3 contains 18 residues. Looked up from germline, CDR1 is LGHNA and CDR2 is YNFKEQ.

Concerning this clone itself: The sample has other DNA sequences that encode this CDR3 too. The CDR3 coding sequence is TGTGCCAGCAGTTACTTTCAGGGTACTGAAGCTTTCTTT. It yields the protein CASSYFQGTEAFF. The chain has TRBV6-5 and TRBJ1-1; D is possibly TRBD1 (5 bases). Germline V gene lookup returns CDR1 MNHEY and CDR2 SVGAGI. The CDR3 is 13 residues long. Trimming pared 1 base from V and 5 bases from J, leaving 8 bases between.

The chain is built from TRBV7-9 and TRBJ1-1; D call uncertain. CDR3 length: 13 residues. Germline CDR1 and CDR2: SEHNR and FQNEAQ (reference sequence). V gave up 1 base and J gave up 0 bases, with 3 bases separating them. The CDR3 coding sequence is TGTGCCAGCAGCTTAGTGGTGAACACTGAAGCTTTCTTT. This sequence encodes CASSLVVNTEAFF. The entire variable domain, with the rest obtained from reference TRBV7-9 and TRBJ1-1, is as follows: DTGVSQNPRHKITKRGQNVTFRCDPISEHNRLYWYRQTLGQGPEFLTYFQNEAQLEKSRLLSDRFSAERPKGSFSTLEIQRTEQGDSAMYLCASSLVVNTEAFFGQGTRLTVV.